This T cell receptor beta chain was observed in a study of T cell responses to AZD1222 COVID-19 vaccine. TCRdb keeps only in-frame clones here, not all; method: immunoSEQ multiplex PCR. The sample contains 85,000 to 90,000 clones, 89% of which appear only once. In regard to this clone: Its antigen is unidentified.

Whole-study results and caveats: The donors showed a predominance of white British ancestry and of females, with possible underestimation of clonal diversity. Researchers report vaccine-associated CD4 TCRs spanning spike, with dominance at 160-218 and 743-854. Repertoire sampling happened only post peak T cell response. The breadth and depth of Spike-specific TCRs increased once two AZD1222 doses had been given.

Germline V gene data show CDR1 as SGHTA and CDR2 as FQGNSA. Trimming took 1 base from V and 6 from J, leaving 10 bases between them. The CDR3 is 13 residues long. This TCR was sampled from an adult in good health. Sequencing used peripheral blood, obtained on day 0 of AZD1222 vaccination. The gene calls are TRBV7-2 and TRBJ2-7, with unresolved D. DNA for the CDR3: TGTGCCAGCAGCTTAGGGTACGCCCGCGAGCAGTACTTC. Protein: CASSLGYAREQYF. Full variable domain (remainder filled in from reference TRBV7-2 and TRBJ2-7): GAGVSQSPSNKVTEKGKDVELRCDPISGHTALYWYRQSLGQGLEFLIYFQGNSAPDKSGLPSDRFSAERTGGSVSTLTIQRTQQEDSAVYLCASSLGYAREQYFGPGTRLTVT.